This T cell receptor (beta chain) was recovered during a study of control samples from healthy donors and cancer patients. The table came from immunoSEQ multiplex PCR; TCRdb's copy has only in-frame clones and leaves some out. Of roughly 180,000 clones listed, 93% are singletons. Germline CDR1 and CDR2: LNHDA and SQIVND (reference sequence). V lost 7 bases to trimming and J lost 1 base, with 7 bases between them. There are 12 residues in the CDR3. The sequenced material came from blood. The chain joins TRBV19 to TRBJ1-1; possibly TRBD1 for D (5 bases). The TCR originated in a woman aged 55-70 years in good health. The DNA for the CDR3 is TGTGCCAGTACAGACAGGAACACTGAAGCTTTCTTT. Its protein product is CASTDRNTEAFF.